Presented here are 6 T cell receptor beta chains from one specimen sequenced in a study of tumor-infiltrating lymphocytes in primary liver carcinoma. Constant-region priming of about 500 ng total RNA yielded TCR beta cDNA. The TCR beta library was amplified through three nested multiplex PCR rounds in a modified ARM-PCR procedure. TRBV1-TRBV30 forward primers and a C-beta reverse primer were used in the first two PCR rounds, which each ran for around 11 cycles. TCRdb ran MiXCR on the multiplex PCR reads and lists one entry per CDR3 protein. There are about 320,000 distinct CDR3 sequences in the sample; over 55% occur only once, and roughly 9% lies in the top ten. It was unsorted whole blood that yielded blood RNA, and germline DNA was also extracted. Sequencing used peripheral blood. The receptors were sampled from a man aged 35 to 55 with primary liver carcinoma and hepatitis B virus infection.

Concerning this clonotype itself: A read error may be the cause here, since a much bigger clone is one base away. The chain recombines TRBV6-5 with TRBJ2-5, with no clear D. The CDR3 is made up of 15 amino acids. Germline V gene data show CDR1 as MNHEY and CDR2 as SVGAGI. In nucleotides, the CDR3 is TGTGCCAGCACTTACTCGACGGGTCATCAAGAGACCCAGTACTTC. Its protein is CASTYSTGHQETQYF.

This clonotype has just one count. Given a much more abundant clone one base away, this may be a read error. The V call is TRBV24-1, the J call TRBJ2-2; D not resolved. Per germline, CDR1 KGHDR and CDR2 SFDVKD. This CDR3 has 15 residues. CDR3 in DNA: TGTGTCACCAGTCCTATAGGGACGAACACCGGGGAGCTGTTTTTT. Protein product: CVTSPIGTNTGELFF.

Only a few counts were recorded for this clonotype. The CDR3 DNA reads TGTGCCACCAGTGTCGGAACGGGCGAGCAGTACTTC. Encoded protein: CATSVGTGEQYF. This chain uses TRBV24-1 with TRBJ2-7; D gene uncertain. V shed 5 bases and J shed 6 bases, with 10 bases lying between them. CDR1 is KGHDR, CDR2 SFDVKD, per germline. The CDR3 has 12 amino acids.

This clonotype was detected ten times or more. The chain couples TRBV6-6 to TRBJ2-5; TRBD1 matches 10 bases. Germline CDR1 and CDR2: MNHNY and SVGAGI (reference sequence). V trimming: 6 bases; J trimming: 5 bases; junction bases outside the gene matches: 6. This CDR3 has 14 residues. The DNA of the CDR3 is TGTGCCAGCAGCAGACCGGGACAGGGGGAGACCCAGTACTTC. This translates into CASSRPGQGETQYF.

For this clonotype: Being one base from a much bigger clone, this may be a read error. CDR3 nucleotides: TGTGCCGGCAGTTACTCTAGCTATGGCTACACCTTC. Residues: CAGSYSSYGYTF. The gene calls are TRBV6-2 or TRBV6-3 and TRBJ1-2; D ambiguous. Germline V gene data show CDR1 as MNHEY and CDR2 as SVGEGT. CDR3 length: 12 amino acids.

Only one count was recorded for this clonotype. One end of the junction is discordant with germline, which a read error may explain. This sequence joins TRBV29-1 and TRBJ2-3; maybe TRBD2 (5 bases). The CDR3 loop spans 14 amino acids. Germline-derived CDR1 and CDR2 are SQVTM and ANQGSEA. The DNA for the CDR3 is TGCAGCGTTGTTCCAAGGACTGGCACAGATACGCTGTATTTT. Translating gives CSVVPRTGTDTLYF.